What follows are 29 T cell receptor beta chains derived from one specimen sequenced in a study of blood T cell repertoires in COVID-19. Clones were read by immunoSEQ multiplex PCR, and TCRdb kept only the in-frame ones, dropping some. The sample shows 250,000 to 350,000 clones, more than 85% of them seen only once. The sequenced sample consisted of peripheral blood. These receptors came from a man aged 25-45 years with acute or convalescent COVID-19.

The chain links TRBV10-1 to TRBJ2-7, with D possibly matching TRBD2 (5 bases). The V end was cut by 7 bases, the J end by 5 bases, with 6 bases between. The CDR3 length is 10 residues. Per the germline V gene, CDR1 is WNHNN and CDR2 is SYGVQD (reference sequence). Here the CDR3 DNA reads TGCGCCAGCACAGCGGACGAGCAGTACTTC. Protein product: CASTADEQYF.

This chain joins TRBV27 and TRBJ1-4, with D perhaps matching TRBD1 (5 bases). This CDR3 contains 13 residues. With 6 bases removed from V and 2 bases from J, the gap between germline ends came to 7 bases. Germline loops: CDR1 MNHEY, CDR2 SMNVEV (reference sequence). CDR3 coding DNA: TGTGCCAGCAGAAAGGGGACTAATGAAAAACTGTTTTTT. This translates into CASRKGTNEKLFF.

V is TRBV27 and J is TRBJ2-1; a possible D gene is TRBD1 (6 bases). This CDR3 contains 12 residues. Looked up from germline, CDR1 is MNHEY and CDR2 is SMNVEV (reference sequence). Trimming left V 6 bases short and J 15 bases short, with 18 bases between. CDR3 nucleotide sequence: TGTGCCAGCAGCCAACAGGGTGGTGGGGCGTTCTTC. Translated, it gives CASSQQGGGAFF.

V gene TRBV7-8 combines with J gene TRBJ1-4; no firm D call. V lost 4 bases and J 0 bases, leaving 12 bases between the germline ends. Germline values: CDR1 SGHVS, CDR2 FQNEAQ. CDR3 size: 16 residues. The CDR3 DNA sequence: TGTGCCAGCAGCTCCCGGACTGACGCAACTAATGAAAAACTGTTTTTT. It codes for CASSSRTDATNEKLFF.

This clone was found a few times. J is TRBJ1-1 and V is TRBV12-3 or TRBV12-4, with D unclear. V was shortened by 2 bases and J by 11 bases, with 15 bases between the two germline ends. The CDR3 has 13 amino acids. The CDR3 loop is CASSLKEDSRAFF. CDR3 bases: TGTGCCAGCAGTTTAAAGGAGGACTCGCGGGCTTTCTTT.

The chain uses TRBV6-2 or TRBV6-3 and TRBJ1-5, with 7 bases that match TRBD1. CDR1 and CDR2 from the germline V gene are MNHEY and SVGEGT. This CDR3 spans 15 amino acids. With 9 bases clipped from V and 3 bases from J, the junction kept 11 bases outside the gene matches. The CDR3 spells CASSLGGSLNQPQHF. CDR3 nucleotide sequence: TGTGCCAGTAGCCTAGGGGGCAGCCTCAATCAGCCCCAGCATTTT.

The genes are TRBV18 and TRBJ1-1; unclear D gene. CDR3 length: 17 amino acids. V was clipped by 3 bases and J by 3 bases, with 20 bases between them. Germline lookup yields CDR1 KGHSH and CDR2 LQKENI. CDR3 loop: CASSPLGMVGVDTEAFF. The CDR3 coding sequence is TGTGCCAGCTCACCCCTGGGTATGGTGGGAGTTGACACTGAAGCTTTCTTT.

The J gene is TRBJ2-3, the V gene TRBV7-9; 8 nucleotides align to TRBD2. The CDR3 contains 16 residues. Unmatched junction bases numbered 10, after V lost 6 bases and J lost 2 bases. Germline V lookup: CDR1 SEHNR, CDR2 FQNEAQ (reference sequence). CDR3 DNA: TGTGCCAGCAGACAACCTAGCGGGTCAATCACAGATACGCAGTATTTT. Amino acid sequence: CASRQPSGSITDTQYF.

The chain couples TRBV5-8 to TRBJ1-1; possible D gene TRBD1, 6 bases. Trimming took off 1 base at V and 2 bases at J, with 12 bases between the two ends. The V gene's germline CDR1 is SGHTS and CDR2 YDEGEE. There are 15 residues in the CDR3. This chain's CDR3 is CASSLTGTTNTEAFF. As DNA, the CDR3 is TGTGCCAGCAGCTTGACAGGGACAACCAACACTGAAGCTTTCTTT.

The rearrangement uses TRBV5-5 and TRBJ1-6; TRBD1 matches at 7 bases. Germline V gene lookup returns CDR1 SGHKS and CDR2 YYEKEE (reference sequence). V dropped 1 base and J dropped 5; count of bases not matched to a gene: 3. The CDR3 is 15 amino acids. In nucleotides, the CDR3 is TGTGCCAGCAGCTTGTACGGGACAGATAATTCACCCCTCCACTTT. Translation: CASSLYGTDNSPLHF.

This chain uses TRBV3-1 (or the pseudogene TRBV3-2) with TRBJ1-2; TRBD1 is a possible D gene (6 bases). Germline V gives CDR1 LGHDT, CDR2 YNNKEL (reference sequence). The V gene lost 1 base and the J gene lost 12 bases, with 9 bases spanning the gap. This CDR3 spans 11 amino acids. The CDR3 protein is CASSQGQVNTF. CDR3 DNA: TGTGCCAGCAGCCAAGGACAGGTTAACACCTTC.

CDR3 bases: TGTGCCAGCAGTGAAGATGCGGGGGGTAGCAATGAGCAGTTCTTC. This sequence encodes CASSEDAGGSNEQFF. This chain joins TRBV6-1 and TRBJ2-1, with TRBD2 identical over 8 bases. The junction had 5 bases not matched to a gene; V was cut back by 1 base and J by 6 bases. The germline V gene encodes CDR1 MNHNS and CDR2 SASEGT. The CDR3 is 15 residues long.

This clone was seen a handful of times. The chain combines TRBV27 with TRBJ1-4; D not resolved. Germline-derived CDR1 and CDR2 are MNHEY and SMNVEV (reference sequence). The V and J ends lost 4 bases and 5 bases respectively, with 8 bases between them. This CDR3 contains 13 residues. The CDR3 DNA is TGTGCCAGCAGTTCCCTTGCGAATGAAAAACTGTTTTTT. This encodes CASSSLANEKLFF.

This clone was found once. The V and J genes are TRBV4-2 and TRBJ1-2; 7 nucleotides match TRBD1. V was pared by 0 bases and J by 1 base, with 5 bases of the junction left unmatched. The CDR3 contains 16 residues. Germline V CDR1 and CDR2: LGHNA, YNFKEQ. CDR3 loop: CASSQEWNRGNYGYTF. DNA of the CDR3: TGTGCCAGCAGCCAAGAGTGGAACAGGGGTAACTATGGCTACACCTTC.

In regard to this clone: This specimen includes other DNA sequences encoding the same CDR3. The genes are TRBV12-3 or TRBV12-4 and TRBJ1-1; D is possibly TRBD1 (5 bases). Trimming shortened V by 4 bases and J by 2 bases, and 8 bases separated the two germline ends. There are 13 residues in the CDR3. CDR3 region: CASSWGRNTEAFF. The CDR3 DNA follows: TGTGCCAGCAGTTGGGGCCGCAACACTGAAGCTTTCTTT.

This clone was detected once. The gene calls are TRBV28 and TRBJ1-1, with TRBD1 as a possible D gene (6 bases). The CDR3 contains 13 residues. The V end lost 11 bases, the J end lost 4 bases, and 17 bases lay between the germline ends. Germline values: CDR1 MDHEN, CDR2 SYDVKM. Written as DNA, the CDR3 is TGTGCCGGAAGGGAGGGGGGGTCCACTGAAGCTTTCTTT. Protein: CAGREGGSTEAFF.

This chain uses TRBV19 with TRBJ2-3; 11 bases align to TRBD2. V was pared by 7 bases and J by 4 bases, with 4 bases of the junction left unmatched. Looked up from germline, CDR1 is LNHDA and CDR2 is SQIVND (reference sequence). The CDR3 is made up of 14 amino acids. Here the CDR3 reads CASKLAGVADTQYF. The CDR3 DNA reads TGTGCCAGTAAACTAGCGGGGGTGGCAGATACGCAGTATTTT.

The V gene is TRBV10-3, the J gene TRBJ2-7; TRBD1 matches at 8 bases. CDR3 length: 14 residues. Germline CDR1 and CDR2: ENHRY and SYGVKD. Trimming took 4 bases from V and 7 from J; bases not matched to a gene: 9. The CDR3 DNA follows: TGTGCCATCAGTGGCAGCCAGGGGGCGCGGGAGCAGTACTTC. This gives the protein CAISGSQGAREQYF.

The chain has TRBV7-3 and TRBJ2-3; TRBD2 agrees at 8 bases. The trim removed 1 base at V and 6 bases at J, leaving 6 bases unmatched. The CDR3 contains 15 residues. Germline CDR1 reads SGHTA; CDR2 reads FQGTGA. The CDR3 here is CASSLRREGSDTQYF. The CDR3 DNA reads TGTGCCAGCAGCTTAAGACGGGAGGGCTCGGATACGCAGTATTTT.

V gene TRBV7-9 combines with J gene TRBJ2-2, with D hard to call. With 4 bases removed from V and 4 bases from J, the gap between germline ends came to 16 bases. CDR3 length: 16 residues. Germline V lookup: CDR1 SEHNR, CDR2 FQNEAQ (reference sequence). In nucleotides, the CDR3 is TGTGCCAGCAGCTCCCGCCCGTCTTCGAGCACCGGGGAGCTGTTTTTT. This translates into CASSSRPSSSTGELFF.

This clone was seen more than once but under ten times. The genes are TRBV12-3 or TRBV12-4 and TRBJ1-4, with D uncertain. There are 12 residues in the CDR3. Trimming stripped 6 bases from V and 7 bases from J, with 9 bases between. The CDR3 sequence: CASSPSSEKLFF. DNA for the CDR3: TGTGCCAGCAGCCCGAGTAGTGAAAAACTGTTTTTT.

V and J are TRBV2 and TRBJ2-5; D perhaps matches TRBD2 (6 bases). The germline V and J ends were trimmed by 7 bases and 2 bases, with 11 bases remaining between them. The CDR3 runs 13 residues. Germline V gene data show CDR1 as SNHLY and CDR2 as FYNNEI. The CDR3 sequence: CASNAGRQETQYF. Here the CDR3 DNA reads TGTGCCAGCAATGCGGGGAGACAAGAGACCCAGTACTTC.

The chain joins TRBV6-1 to TRBJ1-1; possibly TRBD1 for D (5 bases). Trimming removed 2 bases at V and 5 bases at J, with 12 bases between. This CDR3 comprises 14 residues. The germline V gene has CDR1 MNHNS and CDR2 SASEGT. The DNA of the CDR3 is TGTGCCAGCAGTGAATCCGGGGGTTGGACTGAAGCTTTCTTT. It specifies CASSESGGWTEAFF.

The rearrangement links TRBV7-8 to TRBJ2-7; 7 positions agree with TRBD2. The germline gives CDR1 SGHVS, CDR2 FQNEAQ. This CDR3 contains 15 residues. V lost 5 bases, J lost 3 bases, and 10 bases stayed unmatched. CDR3 residues: CASSLLGGEVYEQYF. The CDR3 region has the DNA TGTGCCAGCAGCCTCCTGGGGGGGGAGGTCTACGAGCAGTACTTC.

The rearrangement uses TRBV6-2 or TRBV6-3 and TRBJ2-1; D gene ambiguous. The CDR3 covers 13 residues. With 0 bases removed from V and 6 bases from J, the gap between germline ends came to 6 bases. The V gene's germline CDR1 is MNHEY and CDR2 SVGEGT. DNA for the CDR3: TGTGCCAGCAGTTACTCACAGTCCAATGAGCAGTTCTTC. Its translation is CASSYSQSNEQFF.

This clone appeared a single time. This chain joins TRBV29-1 and TRBJ1-2; D is perhaps TRBD1 (5 bases). CDR1 SQVTM and CDR2 ANQGSEA come from the germline V gene. The V end was cut by 7 bases, the J end by 3 bases, with 18 bases between. The CDR3 has 14 residues. For the CDR3, the DNA is TGCAGCGGCGCTCTTCGGGGGGAAGACTATGGCTACACCTTC. Translated, it gives CSGALRGEDYGYTF.

J is TRBJ1-2 and V is TRBV11-2, with no clear D. V lost 0 bases to trimming and J lost 2 bases, with 10 bases between them. The germline V gene has CDR1 SGHAT and CDR2 FQNNGV. CDR3 length: 15 amino acids. The CDR3 sequence: CASSLDWAENYGYTF. In DNA form, the CDR3 reads TGTGCCAGCAGCTTAGATTGGGCAGAAAACTATGGCTACACCTTC.

The chain combines TRBV11-2 with TRBJ2-7; 7 bases line up with TRBD1. Germline CDR1 is SGHAT and CDR2 is FQNNGV. The V and J ends lost 3 bases and 4 bases, in that order; junction bases with no gene match: 3. The CDR3 runs 13 residues. The CDR3, as DNA: TGTGCCAGCAGCTTCACAGGGGTTTACGAGCAGTACTTC. Its translation is CASSFTGVYEQYF.

The rearrangement joins TRBV7-8 to TRBJ2-5; 15 bases align to TRBD2. Germline V lookup: CDR1 SGHVS, CDR2 FQNEAQ. The CDR3 consists of 15 residues. The V segment lost 5 bases and the J segment 5 bases; nucleotides outside the gene matches: 3. The CDR3 coding sequence is TGTGCCAGCAGCCGGGGGACTAGCGGGAGGGAGACCCAGTACTTC. Its protein product is CASSRGTSGRETQYF.